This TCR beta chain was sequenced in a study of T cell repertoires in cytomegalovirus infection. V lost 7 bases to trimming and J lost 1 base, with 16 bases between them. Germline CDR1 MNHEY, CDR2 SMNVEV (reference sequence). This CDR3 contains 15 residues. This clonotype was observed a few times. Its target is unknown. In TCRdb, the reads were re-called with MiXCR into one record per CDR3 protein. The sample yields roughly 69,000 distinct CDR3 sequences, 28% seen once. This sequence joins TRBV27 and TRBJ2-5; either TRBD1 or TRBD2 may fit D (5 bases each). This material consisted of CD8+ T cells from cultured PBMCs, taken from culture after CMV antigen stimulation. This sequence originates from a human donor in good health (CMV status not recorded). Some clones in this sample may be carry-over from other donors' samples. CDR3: CASTSRTGLQETQYF. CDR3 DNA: TGTGCCAGCACCTCTCGAACAGGACTCCAAGAGACCCAGTACTTC.